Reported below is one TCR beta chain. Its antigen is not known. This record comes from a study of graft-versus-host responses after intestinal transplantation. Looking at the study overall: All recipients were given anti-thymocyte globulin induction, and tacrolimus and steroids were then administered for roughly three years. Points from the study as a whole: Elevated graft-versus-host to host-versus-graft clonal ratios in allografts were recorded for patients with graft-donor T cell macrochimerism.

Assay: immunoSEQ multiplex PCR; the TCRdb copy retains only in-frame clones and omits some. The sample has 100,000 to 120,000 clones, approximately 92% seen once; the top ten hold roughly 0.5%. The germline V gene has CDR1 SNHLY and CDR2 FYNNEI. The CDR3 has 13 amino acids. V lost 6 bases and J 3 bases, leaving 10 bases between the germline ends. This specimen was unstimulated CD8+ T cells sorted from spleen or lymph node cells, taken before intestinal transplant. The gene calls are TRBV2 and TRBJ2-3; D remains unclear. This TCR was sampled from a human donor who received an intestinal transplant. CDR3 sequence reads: CASRSDTTDTQYF. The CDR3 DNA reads TGTGCCAGCAGGTCAGACACAACAGATACGCAGTATTTT.